A selection of T cell receptor beta chains follows, all from one sample in a study of shared clonotypes between healthy human individuals. TCRdb's copy holds only in-frame clones and misses some; the assay was immunoSEQ multiplex PCR. The sample has some 630,000 clones, roughly 95% seen once. Sequencing was performed on naive CD8+ T cells sorted from blood. These receptors originate from a woman aged 25 to 39 in good health. Each CDR3 is given without its conserved first and last residue.

cdr3_aa: ASRGWDSGTDTQY
v_call: TRBV2
j_call: TRBJ2-3

cdr3_aa: ASSQVQGAQYEQY
v_call: TRBV4-1
j_call: TRBJ2-7

cdr3_aa: ATSSPSRDTGELF
v_call: TRBV15
j_call: TRBJ2-2

cdr3_aa: ASSSLEDHGYT
v_call: TRBV5-1
j_call: TRBJ1-2

cdr3_aa: ASSARLGYEQY
v_call: TRBV4-1
j_call: TRBJ2-7

cdr3_aa: ASSFLEGETQY
v_call: TRBV28
j_call: TRBJ2-5

cdr3_aa: ASSLAEGLDSPLH
v_call: TRBV7-6
j_call: TRBJ1-6

cdr3_aa: ASSLALAGQETQY
v_call: TRBV7-9
j_call: TRBJ2-5

cdr3_aa: ASSFGLAGGPGTGELF
v_call: TRBV28
j_call: TRBJ2-2

cdr3_aa: ASSLINGHTYEQY
v_call: TRBV27
j_call: TRBJ2-7

cdr3_aa: ATSSKTGTWSRNEQF
v_call: TRBV15
j_call: TRBJ2-1

cdr3_aa: ATSRGYANEQF
v_call: TRBV15
j_call: TRBJ2-1

cdr3_aa: ASGHRGKGNTIY
v_call: TRBV28
j_call: TRBJ1-3

cdr3_aa: ASSPSPVTDKINYGYT
v_call: TRBV7-9
j_call: TRBJ1-2

cdr3_aa: ASSLEATISGWGYEQY
v_call: TRBV27
j_call: TRBJ2-7

cdr3_aa: ASSYGSGRNNEQF
v_call: TRBV6-5
j_call: TRBJ2-1

cdr3_aa: ASSVGDEDSPLH
v_call: TRBV9
j_call: TRBJ1-6

cdr3_aa: ASSQGPTSHGYT
v_call: TRBV27
j_call: TRBJ1-2

cdr3_aa: ASTRRTSGPYNEQF
v_call: TRBV28
j_call: TRBJ2-1

cdr3_aa: ASSLGGGSYNEQF
v_call: TRBV5-1
j_call: TRBJ2-1

cdr3_aa: ASSVDGGSSTDTQY
v_call: TRBV9
j_call: TRBJ2-3

cdr3_aa: ASSSGQGEQY
v_call: TRBV6-5
j_call: TRBJ2-7

cdr3_aa: ASSLTSGASYNEQF
v_call: TRBV5-1
j_call: TRBJ2-1

cdr3_aa: ASTQDSFGNEQF
v_call: TRBV19
j_call: TRBJ2-1

cdr3_aa: ASSLLLAGASTDTQY
v_call: TRBV7-8
j_call: TRBJ2-3

cdr3_aa: ASSVTGTSSYEQY
v_call: TRBV27
j_call: TRBJ2-7

cdr3_aa: ASSPGQLTWSYEQY
v_call: TRBV28
j_call: TRBJ2-7

cdr3_aa: ASSPLSGGSRYEQY
v_call: TRBV28
j_call: .